One T cell receptor (beta chain) is described in this entry. Its antigen is still unknown. Between the trimmed V and J ends, which lost 2 bases and 2 bases, there was a span of 4 bases. This CDR3 is built from 14 residues. CDR1 and CDR2 from the germline V gene are SEHNR and FQNEAQ (reference sequence). The data are from a study of neoadjuvant nivolumab and ipilimumab in lung cancer. General study findings and limits: TCR receptors were sequenced in few samples. Pretherapy blood TCR richness correlated positively with resected tumor richness.

Data came from immunoSEQ multiplex PCR; TCRdb stores just in-frame clones and leaves some out. This sample has approximately 9,000 clones, with approximately 84% found just once. This TCR was sampled from an adult with non-small cell lung cancer. Material: tumor tissue, obtained after neoadjuvant nivolumab, alone or with ipilimumab, at or shortly before surgery. The chain has TRBV7-9 and TRBJ1-6; D unclear. The CDR3 protein is CASSLTAYNSPLHF. CDR3 bases: TGTGCCAGCAGCTTAACAGCCTATAATTCACCCCTCCACTTT.